The entry below gives a single T cell receptor (beta chain) sequence along with its context. The sample comes from a study of blood T cell repertoires in COVID-19. For the study at large: Sites in the United States, Italy and Spain provided acute and convalescent COVID-19 samples. The cDNA or gDNA used as material had been derived from T cells, B-cell-depleted T cells, or PBMCs.

The CDR3 loop spans 15 amino acids. Trimming shortened V by 5 bases and J by 6 bases, and 18 bases separated the two germline ends. Germline CDR1 and CDR2: SGHNT and YYREEE (reference sequence). Assay: immunoSEQ multiplex PCR; the TCRdb copy retains only in-frame clones and omits some. The sample yields about 170,000 clones, roughly four fifths seen once. The TCR sequence derives from a woman aged 80 or over with acute or convalescent COVID-19. Source material: peripheral blood. The chain links TRBV5-4 to TRBJ2-1; possible D gene TRBD2, 6 bases. The CDR3 sequence is CASSPERVKINEQFF. The CDR3 nucleotides are TGTGCCAGCAGTCCGGAGCGGGTCAAAATCAATGAGCAGTTCTTC. The whole variable domain, filled in from reference TRBV5-4 and TRBJ2-1, reads ETGVTQSPTHLIKTRGQQVTLRCSSQSGHNTVSWYQQALGQGPQFIFQYYREEENGRGNFPPRFSGLQFPNYSSELNVNALELDDSALYLCASSPERVKINEQFFGPGTRLTVL.